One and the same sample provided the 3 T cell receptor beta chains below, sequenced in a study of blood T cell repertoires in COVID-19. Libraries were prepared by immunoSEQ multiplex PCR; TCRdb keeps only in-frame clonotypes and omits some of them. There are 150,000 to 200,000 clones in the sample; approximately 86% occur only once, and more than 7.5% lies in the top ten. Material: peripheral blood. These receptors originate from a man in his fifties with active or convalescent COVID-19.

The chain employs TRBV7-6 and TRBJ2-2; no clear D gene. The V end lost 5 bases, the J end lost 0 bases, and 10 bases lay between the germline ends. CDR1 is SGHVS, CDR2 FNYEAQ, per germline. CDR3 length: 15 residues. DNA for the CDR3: TGTGCCAGCAGCCCCTTTTCGGCGAACACCGGGGAGCTGTTTTTT. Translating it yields CASSPFSANTGELFF. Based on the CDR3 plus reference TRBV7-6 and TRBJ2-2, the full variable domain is GAGVSQSPRYKVTKRGQDVALRCDPISGHVSLYWYRQALGQGPEFLTYFNYEAQQDKSGLPNDRFSAERPEGSISTLTIQRTEQRDSAMYRCASSPFSANTGELFFGEGSRLTVL.

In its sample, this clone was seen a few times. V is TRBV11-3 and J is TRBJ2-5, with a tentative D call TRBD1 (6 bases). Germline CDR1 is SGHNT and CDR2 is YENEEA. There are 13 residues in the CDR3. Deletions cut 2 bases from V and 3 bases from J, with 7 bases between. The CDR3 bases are TGTGCCAGCAGCTTACCAGGGGAAGAGACCCAGTACTTC. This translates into CASSLPGEETQYF.

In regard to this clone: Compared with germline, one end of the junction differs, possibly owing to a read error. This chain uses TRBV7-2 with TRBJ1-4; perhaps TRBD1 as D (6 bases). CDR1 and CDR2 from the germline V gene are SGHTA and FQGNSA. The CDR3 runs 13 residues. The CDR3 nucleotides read TGTGCCAGCAGCTCGTCTACCACGGACAGTTTTTTTTTC. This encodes CASSSSTTDSFFF.